This entry lists 5 T cell receptor beta chains sequenced from one sample in a study of identical twins (dated by TCRdb to 2015 to 2016). Receptor libraries were prepared by 5' RACE. Sequencing took place on an Illumina HiSeq 2000. In TCRdb, the public reads were trimmed at Q25 with fastp and aligned with MiXCR, with productive beta chains retained. Every entry covers one CDR3 protein and lists the most common genes and DNA from its rows. This sample gives 650,000 to 750,000 distinct CDR3 sequences in total; around 21% of them show up just once. Of the sample, over 4% is held by the ten largest clones. These data were likewise used in another study, on T cells expressing NK-cell markers.

Input material: PBMCs. The receptors shown here come from a woman younger than 30 in good health.

Only a few counts were recorded for this clonotype. The chain carries TRBV29-1 and TRBJ2-1; no firm D call. The CDR3 is made up of 11 amino acids. CDR1 is SQVTM and CDR2 is ANQGSEA in the germline V gene. V shed 6 bases and J shed 3 bases, with 6 bases lying between them. The CDR3 loop reads CSVGFYNEQFF. CDR3 bases: TGCAGCGTGGGTTTCTACAATGAGCAGTTCTTC.

This clonotype was counted between two and nine times. This chain connects TRBV10-3 to TRBJ2-1; TRBD2 matches at 9 bases. V was clipped by 10 bases and J by 0 bases; unmatched bases: 7. The germline CDR1 and CDR2 sequences are ENHRY and SYGVKD. The CDR3 extends over 15 amino acids. In nucleotides, the CDR3 is TGTGCCACCAATAGCGGGGGACTCTCCTACAATGAGCAGTTCTTC. Translated, it gives CATNSGGLSYNEQFF.

The V gene is TRBV10-3, the J gene TRBJ2-7; D possibly corresponds to TRBD1 (6 bases). The length of the CDR3 is 14 residues. V was clipped by 4 bases and J by 0 bases, with 10 bases between them. Per germline, CDR1 ENHRY and CDR2 SYGVKD. This CDR3 is CAISGQDISYEQYF. CDR3 DNA sequence: TGTGCCATCAGTGGACAGGACATCTCCTACGAGCAGTACTTC.

This chain connects TRBV29-1 to TRBJ2-1, with D maybe TRBD1 (6 bases). The CDR3 spans 12 residues. V was pared by 7 bases and J by 7 bases, with 14 bases between. The germline V gene has CDR1 SQVTM and CDR2 ANQGSEA. For the CDR3, the DNA is TGCAGCGGGACAGCTAATGGTAATGAGCAGTTCTTC. Protein sequence: CSGTANGNEQFF.

The CDR3 sequence is CASSLEGSDYTF. CDR3 DNA sequence: TGTGCCAGCAGCTTAGAGGGATCTGACTACACCTTC. The V and J genes are TRBV7-9 and TRBJ1-2; D ambiguous. The CDR3 runs 12 residues. The V gene's germline CDR1 is SEHNR and CDR2 FQNEAQ (reference sequence). Deletions cut 1 base from V and 10 bases from J, with 10 bases between.